Presented here are 10 T cell receptor beta chains from one specimen sequenced in a study of blood T cell repertoires in COVID-19. Sequencing used immunoSEQ multiplex PCR; TCRdb keeps in-frame clones, though not all of them. The repertoire holds 150,000 or so clones, almost 85% seen once, with roughly 15% in the top ten. The specimen was peripheral blood. These receptors were obtained from a human donor with acute or convalescent COVID-19. The donor label of this sample is uncertain.

This clone was seen a single time. The chain couples TRBV4-1 to TRBJ1-2; 10 bases match TRBD1. V was clipped by 3 bases and J by 4 bases; unmatched bases: 5. The CDR3 totals 15 residues. CDR1 is MGHRA, CDR2 YSYEKL, per germline. The CDR3 loop is CASSQFGQGGYGYTF. The CDR3 DNA reads as TGCGCCAGCAGCCAGTTTGGACAGGGGGGCTATGGCTACACCTTC.

The rearrangement uses TRBV28 and TRBJ1-4; no reliable D call. The CDR3 is 14 amino acids. The germline V gene encodes CDR1 MDHEN and CDR2 SYDVKM. Trimming removed 2 bases at V and 10 bases at J, with 14 bases between. This CDR3 is CASSLHGFGGKLFF. DNA for the CDR3: TGTGCCAGCAGTTTACATGGGTTTGGAGGAAAACTGTTTTTT.

The gene calls are TRBV3-1 (or the pseudogene TRBV3-2) and TRBJ1-4; TRBD1 might be the D (6 bases). Between the trimmed V and J ends, which lost 1 base and 1 base, there was a span of 13 bases. Looked up from germline, CDR1 is LGHDT and CDR2 is YNNKEL (reference sequence). CDR3 length equals 17 residues. This CDR3 is CASSQGVGGITNEKLFF. The CDR3 DNA reads TGTGCCAGCAGCCAAGGAGTAGGGGGAATAACTAATGAAAAACTGTTTTTT.

The V gene is TRBV6-5, the J gene TRBJ1-2; D perhaps matches TRBD1 (6 bases). This CDR3 comprises 14 residues. Germline V CDR1 and CDR2: MNHEY, SVGAGI. V was pared by 5 bases and J by 3 bases, with 13 bases between. As DNA, the CDR3 is TGTGCCAGCAGTCCCGGACAGCCTTACTATGGCTACACCTTC. Protein sequence: CASSPGQPYYGYTF.

The chain has TRBV5-1 and TRBJ1-1, with D tentatively TRBD1 (6 bases). This CDR3 comprises 15 residues. The germline V gene encodes CDR1 SGHRS and CDR2 YFSETQ. The V gene lost 6 bases and the J gene lost 0 bases, with 15 bases spanning the gap. CDR3 nucleotides: TGCGCCAGCAAAAGGGGCAGGGACATGAACACTGAAGCTTTCTTT. This translates into CASKRGRDMNTEAFF.

This clone was detected only a few times. This chain links TRBV2 with TRBJ1-2, with TRBD1 matching 11 bases. This CDR3 contains 16 residues. CDR1 is SNHLY, CDR2 FYNNEI, per germline. The junction had 8 bases not matched to a gene; V was cut back by 7 bases and J by 1 base. In DNA form, the CDR3 reads TGTGCCAGCACCCAAAGGACAGGGGGCCGTAACTATGGCTACACCTTC. The encoded protein is CASTQRTGGRNYGYTF.

The chain carries TRBV6-1 and TRBJ2-1; the match to TRBD1 covers 8 bases. Trimming at V came to 4 bases and at J to 5 bases, leaving 7 bases not matched to a gene. The CDR3 covers 15 residues. The germline V gene encodes CDR1 MNHNS and CDR2 SASEGT. The CDR3 reads CASSVAGGFNNEQFF. The CDR3 bases are TGTGCCAGCAGTGTAGCAGGGGGCTTCAACAATGAGCAGTTCTTC.

Here the CDR3 reads CASSPRGSGEKLFF. For the CDR3, the DNA is TGTGCCAGCAGCCCCAGGGGAAGCGGTGAAAAACTGTTTTTT. The chain links TRBV5-4 to TRBJ1-4; perhaps TRBD1 as D (6 bases). CDR3 length: 14 amino acids. Germline loops: CDR1 SGHNT, CDR2 YYREEE (reference sequence). V lost 4 bases and J 7 bases, leaving 14 bases between the germline ends.

V is TRBV5-6 and J is TRBJ2-2; D unclear. This CDR3 is 15 amino acids long. Germline V gene lookup returns CDR1 SGHDT and CDR2 YYEEEE. V was cut by 0 bases and J by 1 base, with 7 bases left in between. The CDR3 DNA is TGTGCCAGCAGCTTGGGGAGCCTGAACACCGGGGAGCTGTTTTTT. The encoded protein is CASSLGSLNTGELFF.

This clone was seen just once. The rearrangement joins TRBV7-7 to TRBJ2-2; the D gene is possibly TRBD2 (6 bases). The CDR3 sequence is 14 residues long. V lost 5 bases to trimming and J lost 2 bases, with 9 bases between them. In germline, CDR1 is SSHAT, CDR2 FNYEAQ (reference sequence). In nucleotides, the CDR3 is TGTGCCAGCAGCACGGGACTTAACACCGGGGAGCTGTTTTTT. Translation: CASSTGLNTGELFF.